The 2 T cell receptor beta chains below were found in one sample sequenced in a study of human T cells and chemical hapten exposure. Time point meaning: pre-sensitization, week 0. Specified treatment: therapeutic diphenylcyclopropenone sensitization with weekly scalp DPC. TCRdb redid the calling of the RACE reads with MiXCR, one entry per CDR3 protein. The data hold about 80,000 distinct CDR3 sequences, with around 15% observed a single time. This material consisted of whole blood, taken in connection with sensitization to the hapten diphenylcyclopropenone (DPC). The origin of the receptors is a woman in her forties or fifties with alopecia areata. Some clones in this sample may be carry-over from other donors' samples.

The chain carries TRBV12-3 or TRBV12-4 and TRBJ1-1; D ambiguous. The CDR3 is 13 amino acids. The V end lost 3 bases, the J end lost 7 bases, and 12 bases lay between the germline ends. The CDR3 spells CASSFLQAREAFF. Written as DNA, the CDR3 is TGTGCCAGCAGTTTCCTTCAGGCTCGTGAAGCTTTCTTT.

The table lists this clonotype with a few counts. This chain joins TRBV7-2 and TRBJ2-1; 10 nucleotides align to TRBD1. J gave up 9 bases and V 5 bases, and 7 bases lay outside the gene matches. Germline V gives CDR1 SGHTA, CDR2 FQGNSA. The CDR3 is 14 amino acids. The CDR3 spells CASSPGQGEGEQFF. CDR3 bases: TGTGCCAGCAGCCCCGGACAGGGGGAGGGTGAGCAGTTCTTC. Looking up the rest from reference TRBV7-2 and TRBJ2-1 gives the full variable domain: GAGVSQSPSNKVTEKGKDVELRCDPISGHTALYWYRQSLGQGLEFLIYFQGNSAPDKSGLPSDRFSAERTGGSVSTLTIQRTQQEDSAVYLCASSPGQGEGEQFFGPGTRLTVL.